The clone carrying this T cell receptor (beta chain) was counted at least ten times. Its antigen is not known. The sample is drawn from a study of identical twins. General study results and limits: Models predicted too little out-of-frame TCR alpha sharing in monozygotic twins. Invariant T cells like MAIT and iNKT could partly confound the zero-insertion analyses. Beta clonotypes that were abundant in cord blood contained fewer insertions, a pattern absent from memory repertoires.

One entry per CDR3 protein results from TCRdb running MiXCR on the 5' RACE reads. In the table there are some 900,000 distinct CDR3 sequences, 9% to 15% of which are singletons. Germline V lookup: CDR1 LNHNV, CDR2 YYDKDF (reference sequence). The CDR3 extends over 15 amino acids. Trimming stripped 0 bases from V and 3 bases from J, with 9 bases between. A further study also used this sample, focusing on yellow fever vaccine responses in identical twins. That investigation notes: As reported, the vaccine T cell response of twins seemed partly convergent and partly personalized.

The sequence came from a woman between 18 and 29 years old in good health. The rearrangement uses TRBV15 and TRBJ2-1; no firm D call. Material for sequencing was PBMCs. The CDR3 DNA reads TGTGCCACCAGCAGAGAAGGTCTCTACTACAATGAGCAGTTCTTC. Translated, it gives CATSREGLYYNEQFF.